A selection of T cell receptor beta chains follows, all from one sample in a study of identical twins. TCRdb independently ran MiXCR on the 5' RACE reads; one entry per CDR3 protein. Here the sample spans approximately 700,000 distinct CDR3 sequences, over 5% being singletons. The source material was naive T cells sorted from blood. These receptors all stem from a man in his late teens or twenties in good health. CDR3s include the opening cysteine and the closing phenylalanine or tryptophan. Clone size is shown for a subset of rows, as once, few, many or a class of expanded clone.

>TRBV11-3|.
CASSLGDALEQFF
>TRBV12-3/TRBV12-4|many
CASRPYTSGRTNEQFF
>TRBV6-1|many
CASRNPRGGSNEQFF
>TRBV12-3/TRBV12-4|few
CASSQTDRANWYGYTF
>TRBV10-3|few
CAISSDRETYEQYF
>TRBV20-1|many
CSARDSGAKNIQYF
>TRBV6-1|.
CASSEVQPRTDTQYF
>TRBV20-1|many
CSASQLQNEQFF
>TRBV12-3/TRBV12-4|few
CASTQRGQVNGEQYF
>TRBV11-2|.
CASSLDQWAQPQHF
>TRBV5-1|many
CASSLAGSNQPQHF
>TRBV27|many
CASSPILNTEAFF
>TRBV12-3/TRBV12-4|many
CASSWTITGELFF
>TRBV7-6|.
CASSQPVSATQYF
>TRBV18|.
CASSPTSKGVVYEQYF
>TRBV12-3/TRBV12-4|many
CASSLRNRLGVTDTQYF
>TRBV5-1|few
CASSLAREKAYEQYF
>TRBV10-3|many
CAISPGTSGEETQYF
>TRBV13|.
CASTLNRRYFDLRAQGLYEQYF
>TRBV3-1|few
CASSPDTTGYGYTF
>TRBV9|many
CASSPGQGASGELFF